The rows below give T cell receptor beta chains drawn from one sample of a study of cytomegalovirus exposure and HLA in healthy donors. This table comes from immunoSEQ multiplex PCR, and its TCRdb copy is limited to in-frame clones, with some not included. Here the sample spans roughly 120,000 clones, about 64% being singletons. Sample: PBMCs. These receptors were collected from a man aged 18 to 29 in good health and CMV-seropositive. Each CDR3 is given with its conserved first and last residue. The D gene is left open where the match is weak. Clone size is shown for a subset of rows, as once, few, many or a class of expanded clone.

d_call	v_call	clone_size	j_call	cdr3_nt	cdr3_aa
-	TRBV28	few	TRBJ1-5	TGTGCCAGCAGTGACGACTTAGGGACTCATCAGCCCCAGCATTTT	CASSDDLGTHQPQHF
TRBD1	TRBV19	few	TRBJ2-1	TGTGCCAGTAGTATAGGGGGCAGGGGGACAGGGGAGCAGTTCTTC	CASSIGGRGTGEQFF
-	TRBV6-4	-	TRBJ1-1	TGTGCCAGCAGGAGACAGTACAACACTGAAGCTTTCTTT	CASRRQYNTEAFF
-	TRBV7-7	few	TRBJ1-5	TGTGCCAGCAGCACAATACCTAGCAATCAGCCCCAGCATTTT	CASSTIPSNQPQHF
-	TRBV5-1	-	TRBJ1-5	TGCGCCAGCAGCTTAGGGGGGGGCGGGCAGCCCCAGCATTTT	CASSLGGGGQPQHF
TRBD2	TRBV5-4	-	TRBJ2-1	TGTGCCAGCAGCCTAGGACTAGCGGCCTCCTACAATGAGCAGTTCTTC	CASSLGLAASYNEQFF
TRBD1	TRBV28	-	TRBJ1-1	TGTGCCAGCAGGAGACAGGGGGCCGCTGAAGCTTTCTTT	CASRRQGAAEAFF
-	TRBV4-2	-	TRBJ2-7	TGTGCCAGCAGCCCTCCGGGGGTCCCCCTCTCGAGAGAGCAGTACTTC	CASSPPGVPLSREQYF
TRBD1	TRBV6-6	once	TRBJ2-7	TGTGCCAGCAGTTACTTGGGACAGGGGACCTACGAGCAGTACTTC	CASSYLGQGTYEQYF
-	TRBV7-6	-	TRBJ1-3	TGTGCCAGCAGCTTAGTAGGGGTCGCTGGAAACACCATATATTTT	CASSLVGVAGNTIYF
-	TRBV4-1	-	TRBJ2-2	TGCGCCAGCAGCCAAGGACAGGTCGCGAACACCGGGGAGCTGTTTTTT	CASSQGQVANTGELFF